This passage covers 18 T cell receptor beta chains from one sample sequenced in a study of T cell responses to AZD1222 COVID-19 vaccine. TCRdb keeps only in-frame clones here, not all; method: immunoSEQ multiplex PCR. The sample consists of roughly 80,000 clones, about 92% of them appearing once. The sample consisted of peripheral blood, taken on day 0 of AZD1222 vaccination. Receptors originate from an adult in good health.

The chain couples TRBV29-1 to TRBJ2-5; D is uncertain. Germline V CDR1 and CDR2: SQVTM, ANQGSEA. V gave up 3 bases and J gave up 1 base, with 9 bases separating them. This CDR3 has 13 residues. The CDR3 here is CSVDRTIQETQYF. The CDR3, as DNA: TGCAGCGTTGACAGGACCATCCAAGAGACCCAGTACTTC. Filled out from reference TRBV29-1 and TRBJ2-5, the complete variable domain reads SAVISQKPSRDICQRGTSLTIQCQVDSQVTMMFWYRQQPGQSLTLIATANQGSEATYESGFVIDKFPISRPNLTFSTLTVSNMSPEDSSIYLCSVDRTIQETQYFGPGTRLLVL.

The chain links TRBV19 to TRBJ2-5, with 9 bases aligning to TRBD2. The CDR3 spans 13 residues. Trimming took 5 bases from V and 4 from J; bases not matched to a gene: 2. CDR1 and CDR2 from the germline V gene are LNHDA and SQIVND (reference sequence). DNA of the CDR3: TGTGCCAGTAGTGGACTAGCGAGAGAGACCCAGTACTTC. Encoded protein: CASSGLARETQYF.

The chain joins TRBV3-1 (or the pseudogene TRBV3-2) to TRBJ2-1; D remains ambiguous. The CDR3 consists of 16 residues. Trimming took off 0 bases at V and 4 bases at J, with 13 bases between the two ends. CDR1 LGHDT and CDR2 YNNKEL come from the germline V gene (reference sequence). The CDR3 here is CASSQEVVINYNEQFF. The CDR3 DNA is TGTGCCAGCAGCCAAGAAGTGGTTATTAATTACAATGAGCAGTTCTTC.

The CDR3 sequence is CASSQGSGALYNEQFF. The CDR3 DNA is TGTGCCAGCAGCCAAGGGTCAGGGGCCCTGTACAATGAGCAGTTCTTC. The chain joins TRBV14 to TRBJ2-1; perhaps TRBD1 as D (6 bases). The germline CDR1 and CDR2 sequences are SGHDN and FVKESK. This CDR3 is 16 amino acids long. With 1 base removed from V and 4 bases from J, the gap between germline ends came to 14 bases.

The chain joins TRBV30 to TRBJ2-1; TRBD2 matches 16 bases. Germline CDR1 and CDR2: GTSNPN and SVGIG (reference sequence). The CDR3 is 16 residues long. J lost 8 bases, V lost 5 bases, and 9 bases had no gene match. CDR3 loop: CAWGEPGLAGGDEQFF. CDR3 in DNA: TGTGCCTGGGGGGAACCGGGACTAGCGGGAGGGGATGAGCAGTTCTTC.

The V gene is TRBV6-2 or TRBV6-3, the J gene TRBJ1-1, with 7 nucleotides matching TRBD1. The CDR3 spans 13 residues. Germline CDR1 MNHEY, CDR2 SVGEGT. Trimming took 4 bases from V and 4 from J; bases not matched to a gene: 3. For the CDR3, the DNA is TGTGCCAGCAGTTCCCAGGGGGGCACTGAAGCTTTCTTT. Translating it yields CASSSQGGTEAFF.

The chain recombines TRBV9 with TRBJ1-5, with D unclear. Trimming removed 3 bases at V and 0 bases at J, with 4 bases between. There are 13 residues in the CDR3. Germline V gene data show CDR1 as SGDLS and CDR2 as YYNGEE. This chain's CDR3 is CASSALSNQPQHF. The CDR3 DNA reads TGTGCCAGCAGCGCCCTTAGCAATCAGCCCCAGCATTTT.

J is TRBJ2-1 and V is TRBV10-1; TRBD2 matches 12 bases. Germline V gene data show CDR1 as WNHNN and CDR2 as SYGVQD (reference sequence). The CDR3 has 17 amino acids. With 5 bases clipped from V and 1 base from J, the junction kept 6 bases outside the gene matches. CDR3 DNA sequence: TGCGCCAGCAGTCTCCTAGCGGGAGGGCCATCCTACAATGAGCAGTTCTTC. Its protein is CASSLLAGGPSYNEQFF.

This chain links TRBV5-4 with TRBJ2-7; 12 positions match TRBD1. Germline V CDR1 and CDR2: SGHNT, YYREEE (reference sequence). This CDR3 is built from 16 residues. Trimming cost V 4 bases and J 5 bases; bases outside gene matches: 10. The DNA of the CDR3 is TGTGCCAGCAGCGAAAGAGCCGGGACAGGGGGCGACGAGCAGTACTTC. This translates into CASSERAGTGGDEQYF.

This clone occurred once. The chain joins TRBV15 to TRBJ2-3; D gene ambiguous. The V end lost 1 base, the J end lost 1 base, and 12 bases lay between the germline ends. Per the germline V gene, CDR1 is LNHNV and CDR2 is YYDKDF (reference sequence). The CDR3 spans 16 residues. The CDR3 is CATSRGVDWGTDTQYF. The DNA for the CDR3 is TGTGCCACCAGCAGAGGTGTAGATTGGGGCACAGATACGCAGTATTTT. The full variable domain, its missing parts supplied by reference TRBV15 and TRBJ2-3, is DAMVIQNPRYQVTQFGKPVTLSCSQTLNHNVMYWYQQKSSQAPKLLFHYYDKDFNNEADTPDNFQSRRPNTSFCFLDIRSPGLGDTAMYLCATSRGVDWGTDTQYFGPGTRLTVL.

V usage is TRBV2 and J usage is TRBJ1-1, with no clear D. The CDR3 runs to 13 residues. The V gene's germline CDR1 is SNHLY and CDR2 FYNNEI. Trimming stripped 0 bases from V and 6 bases from J, with 8 bases between. CDR3 nucleotides: TGTGCCAGCAGTGAAGCCGAGAGGGCTGAAGCTTTCTTT. Protein: CASSEAERAEAFF.

The genes are TRBV6-5 and TRBJ2-7, with D unresolved. Trimming cost V 4 bases and J 6 bases, with 7 bases left between them. From germline, CDR1 is MNHEY and CDR2 SVGAGI. This CDR3 contains 11 residues. The CDR3 loop reads CASSSNSEQYF. CDR3 nucleotides: TGTGCCAGCAGTTCCAATTCCGAGCAGTACTTC.

This clone was observed a handful of times. The rearrangement links TRBV4-2 to TRBJ2-7; a weak D match, TRBD2 (5 bases). The V end lost 1 base, the J end lost 2 bases, and 12 bases lay between the germline ends. The CDR3 has 15 residues. CDR1 is LGHNA, CDR2 YNFKEQ, per germline. CDR3: CASSQAALAAYEQYF. CDR3 DNA: TGTGCCAGCAGCCAAGCTGCTCTAGCAGCCTACGAGCAGTACTTC.

There are a few counts of this clone. This chain links TRBV28 with TRBJ2-1, with D perhaps TRBD1 or TRBD2 (5 bases each). The germline gives CDR1 MDHEN, CDR2 SYDVKM. V was pared by 6 bases and J by 9 bases, with 21 bases between. The CDR3 has 15 residues. CDR3 in amino acids: CASSPGTLLRFEQFF. The CDR3 region has the DNA TGTGCCAGCAGCCCCGGGACGCTCCTGCGATTTGAGCAGTTCTTC. Drawing the rest from reference TRBV28 and TRBJ2-1, the complete variable domain is DVKVTQSSRYLVKRTGEKVFLECVQDMDHENMFWYRQDPGLGLRLIYFSYDVKMKEKGDIPEGYSVSREKKERFSLILESASTNQTSMYLCASSPGTLLRFEQFFGPGTRLTVL.

This chain connects TRBV19 to TRBJ1-2, with D unclear. V lost 4 bases and J 8 bases, leaving 14 bases between the germline ends. In germline, CDR1 is LNHDA, CDR2 SQIVND (reference sequence). This CDR3 has 13 amino acids. CDR3 in DNA: TGTGCCAGTAGTACCCGGTCAGCCTTGGGCTACACCTTC. It specifies CASSTRSALGYTF. Based on the CDR3 plus reference TRBV19 and TRBJ1-2, the full variable domain is DGGITQSPKYLFRKEGQNVTLSCEQNLNHDAMYWYRQDPGQGLRLIYYSQIVNDFQKGDIAEGYSVSREKKESFPLTVTSAQKNPTAFYLCASSTRSALGYTFGSGTRLTVV.

V and J are TRBV6-1 and TRBJ2-6, with unresolved D. The CDR3 runs to 15 residues. The V and J ends lost 2 bases and 0 bases respectively, with 5 bases between them. Looked up from germline, CDR1 is MNHNS and CDR2 is SASEGT. The CDR3 sequence: CASSEMISGANVLTF. For the CDR3, the DNA is TGTGCCAGCAGTGAAATGATCTCTGGGGCCAACGTCCTGACTTTC.

This chain uses TRBV3-1 (or the pseudogene TRBV3-2) with TRBJ1-1, with D perhaps matching TRBD1 (5 bases). Per germline, CDR1 LGHDT and CDR2 YNNKEL (reference sequence). Trimming removed 3 bases at V and 5 bases at J, with 10 bases between. This CDR3 contains 13 residues. The CDR3 bases are TGTGCCAGCAGCCAGCAGGGTCCGACTGAAGCTTTCTTT. It codes for CASSQQGPTEAFF.

In nucleotides, the CDR3 is TGTGCCAGCAGTCTCGAGGGGGCCAAAAACATTCAGTACTTC. Its translation: CASSLEGAKNIQYF. The genes are TRBV7-2 and TRBJ2-4; D may be TRBD1 or TRBD2 (5 bases each). The V and J ends lost 6 bases and 1 base respectively, with 10 bases between them. The CDR3 runs to 14 residues. CDR1 is SGHTA, CDR2 FQGNSA, per germline.